Described below is a single TCR beta chain sequence and its context. What it binds is not known. These data come from a study of spatial heterogeneity in lung cancer. The wider study: Detected beta-chain sequences consistently exceeded alpha-chain sequences. The study observed each unique TCR and UMI combination more than ten times on average in raw reads.

Study results and limitations: Ubiquitous expanded tumor TCRs surfaced in blood more at resection than they did at follow-up.

Time point specified: sample taken at primary tumor resection. No cell sorting; template was whole RNA from tumor, lung tissue or PBMC. Individual TCR cDNA molecules each bore their own unique molecular identifier. TCRdb reprocessed the 5' RACE reads via MiXCR and lists one record per CDR3 protein. The repertoire consists of about 44,000 distinct CDR3 sequences, with approximately 13% occurring once and the leading ten covering 50% to 65%. Germline-derived CDR1 and CDR2 are SGHVS and FQNEAQ. There are 14 residues in the CDR3. The V and J ends lost 5 bases and 6 bases, in that order; junction bases with no gene match: 8.

The chain links TRBV7-8 to TRBJ2-7; 9 positions agree with TRBD1. The source was PBMCs, collected at surgery. This clonotype was obtained from a male donor with early-stage non-small cell lung cancer. The CDR3, as DNA: TGTGCCAGCAGCCTCGACAGGGGGTCAGGCGAGCAGTACTTC. It translates to CASSLDRGSGEQYF.